This T cell receptor beta chain originates from a study of T cell changes during pregnancy in multiple sclerosis. Some clones are missing from TCRdb's copy, which holds only in-frame ones; the method was immunoSEQ multiplex PCR. Counted here are about 80,000 clones, under 95% occurring once; the ten biggest clones make up under 1.5%. This CDR3 contains 12 residues. CDR1 and CDR2 from the germline V gene are WNHNN and SYGVQD (reference sequence). The ends lost 6 bases at V and 9 bases at J; junction bases unmatched: 4. The sequence came from a female donor with multiple sclerosis, enrolled in a pregnancy study. This chain joins TRBV10-1 and TRBJ2-1, with 8 bases that match TRBD1. The sequencing used peripheral blood, collected before pregnancy. The CDR3 bases are TGCGCCAGCAGGCCCGGGACAGGTGAGCAGTTCTTC. The encoded protein is CASRPGTGEQFF.